This T cell receptor beta chain stems from a study of early T cells in non-severe SARS-CoV-2 infection. The CDR3 extends over 14 amino acids. The germline V gene encodes CDR1 SGHTA and CDR2 FQGNSA. The germline V and J ends were trimmed by 2 bases and 6 bases, with 10 bases remaining between them. Ten or more counts support this clonotype. Each CDR3 protein is one row after TCRdb ran MiXCR on the 5' RACE reads. The table has 40,000 to 45,000 distinct CDR3 sequences, over 9% seen once. The origin of this receptor is an adult who was a healthcare worker with PCR-confirmed SARS-CoV-2 infection or an uninfected control (not recorded which). Sequences were obtained from whole blood. The V gene is TRBV7-2, the J gene TRBJ2-2; unclear D gene. CDR3 sequence: CASSLSSTSGELFF. CDR3 sequence (DNA): TGTGCCAGCAGCTTAAGTAGCACCTCCGGGGAGCTGTTTTTT.